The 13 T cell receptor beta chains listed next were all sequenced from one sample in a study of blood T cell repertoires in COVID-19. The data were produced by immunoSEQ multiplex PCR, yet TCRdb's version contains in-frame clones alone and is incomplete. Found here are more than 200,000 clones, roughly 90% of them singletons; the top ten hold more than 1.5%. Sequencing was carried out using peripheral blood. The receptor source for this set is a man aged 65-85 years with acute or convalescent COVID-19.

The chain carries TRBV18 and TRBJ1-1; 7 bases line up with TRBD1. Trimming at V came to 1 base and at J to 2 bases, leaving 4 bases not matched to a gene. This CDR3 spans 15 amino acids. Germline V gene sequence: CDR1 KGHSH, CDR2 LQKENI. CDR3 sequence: CASSPQGQLNTEAFF. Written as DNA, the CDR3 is TGTGCCAGCTCACCACAGGGACAGCTAAACACTGAAGCTTTCTTT.

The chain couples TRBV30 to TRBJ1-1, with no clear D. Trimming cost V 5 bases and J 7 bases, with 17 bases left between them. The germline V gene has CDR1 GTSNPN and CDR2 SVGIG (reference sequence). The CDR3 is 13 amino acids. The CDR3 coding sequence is TGTGCCTGGTCTGCGACTTGGAGATTTGAAGCTTTCTTT. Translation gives CAWSATWRFEAFF.

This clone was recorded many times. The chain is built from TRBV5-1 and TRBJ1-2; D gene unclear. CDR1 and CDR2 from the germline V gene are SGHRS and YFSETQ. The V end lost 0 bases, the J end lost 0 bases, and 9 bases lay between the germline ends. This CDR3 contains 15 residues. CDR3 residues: CASSLAEAANYGYTF. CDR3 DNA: TGCGCCAGCAGCTTGGCCGAGGCAGCTAACTATGGCTACACCTTC.

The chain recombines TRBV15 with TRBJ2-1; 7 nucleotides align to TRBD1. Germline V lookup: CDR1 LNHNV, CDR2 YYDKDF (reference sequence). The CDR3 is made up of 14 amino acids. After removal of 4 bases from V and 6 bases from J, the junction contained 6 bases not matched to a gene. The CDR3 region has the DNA TGTGCCACCAGCACAGACAGGGCGCTCAATGAGCAGTTCTTC. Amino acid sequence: CATSTDRALNEQFF.

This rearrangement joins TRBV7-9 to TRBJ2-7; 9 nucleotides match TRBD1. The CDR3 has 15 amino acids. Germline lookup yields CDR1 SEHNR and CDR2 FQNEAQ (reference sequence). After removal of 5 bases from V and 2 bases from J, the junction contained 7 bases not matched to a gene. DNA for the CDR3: TGTGCCAGCAGCCCCGGGACAGGGATAACCTACGAGCAGTACTTC. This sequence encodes CASSPGTGITYEQYF.

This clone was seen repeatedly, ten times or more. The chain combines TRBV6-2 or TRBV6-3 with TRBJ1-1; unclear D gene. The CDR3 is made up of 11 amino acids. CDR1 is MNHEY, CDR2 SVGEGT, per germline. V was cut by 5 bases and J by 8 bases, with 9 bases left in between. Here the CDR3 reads CASSRTAEAFF. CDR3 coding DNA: TGTGCCAGCAGTCGCACCGCGGAAGCTTTCTTT.

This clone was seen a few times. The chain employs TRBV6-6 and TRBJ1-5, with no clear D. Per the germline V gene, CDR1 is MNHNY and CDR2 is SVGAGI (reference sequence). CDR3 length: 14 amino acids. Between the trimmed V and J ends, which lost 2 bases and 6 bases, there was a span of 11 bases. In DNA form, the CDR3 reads TGTGCCAGCAGTTACGGAGGAATGGGTCAGCCCCAGCATTTT. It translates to CASSYGGMGQPQHF.

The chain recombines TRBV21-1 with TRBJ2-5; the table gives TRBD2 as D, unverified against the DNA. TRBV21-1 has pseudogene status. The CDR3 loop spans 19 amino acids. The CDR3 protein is CASSKLSKGLAGIQETQYF. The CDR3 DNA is TGTGCCAGCAGCAAACTGAGTAAGGGACTAGCGGGGATCCAAGAGACCCAGTACTTC.

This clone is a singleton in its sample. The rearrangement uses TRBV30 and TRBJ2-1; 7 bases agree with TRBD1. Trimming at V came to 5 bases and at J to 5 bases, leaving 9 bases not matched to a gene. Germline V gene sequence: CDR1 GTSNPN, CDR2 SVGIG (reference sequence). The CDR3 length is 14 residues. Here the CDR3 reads CAWLGQNYHNEQFF. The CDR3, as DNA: TGTGCCTGGTTGGGACAGAATTACCACAATGAGCAGTTCTTC.

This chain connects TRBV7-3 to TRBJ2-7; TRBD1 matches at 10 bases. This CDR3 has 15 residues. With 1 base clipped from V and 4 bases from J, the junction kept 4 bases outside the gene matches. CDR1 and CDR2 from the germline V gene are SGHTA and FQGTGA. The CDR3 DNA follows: TGTGCCAGCAGCTTAAATAGGGGACAGGGGTACGAGCAGTACTTC. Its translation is CASSLNRGQGYEQYF.

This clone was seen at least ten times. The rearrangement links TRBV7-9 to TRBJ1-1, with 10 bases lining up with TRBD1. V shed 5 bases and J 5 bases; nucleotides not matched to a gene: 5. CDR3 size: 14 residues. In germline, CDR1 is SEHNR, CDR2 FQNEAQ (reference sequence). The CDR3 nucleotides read TGTGCCAGCAGCCGGGACAGGGGATCGACTGAAGCTTTCTTT. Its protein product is CASSRDRGSTEAFF.

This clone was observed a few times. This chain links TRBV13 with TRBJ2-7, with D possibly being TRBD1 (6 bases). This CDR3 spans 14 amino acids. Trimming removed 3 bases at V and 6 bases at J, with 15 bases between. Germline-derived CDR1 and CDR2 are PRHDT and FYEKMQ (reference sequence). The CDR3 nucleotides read TGTGCCAGCAGCTTGGCGCAAGGGGGTCTCGAGCAGTACTTC. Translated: CASSLAQGGLEQYF.

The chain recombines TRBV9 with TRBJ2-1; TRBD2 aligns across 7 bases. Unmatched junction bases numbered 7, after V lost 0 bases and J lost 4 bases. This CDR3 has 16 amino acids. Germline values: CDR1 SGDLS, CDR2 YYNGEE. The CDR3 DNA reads TGTGCCAGCAGCGTAGCTCCTAGCGGACTTTACAATGAGCAGTTCTTC. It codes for CASSVAPSGLYNEQFF.